The present TCR beta chain was sequenced within a study of STAT3 mutations in large granular lymphocyte leukemia. Study-wide context: Roughly half the longitudinally sequenced T-LGLL patients had canonical STAT3 mutations. Study results and caveats: Every T-LGLL patient had at least one immunodominant TCRbeta clonotype. TCR clonotype switching after therapy occurred in 6 of 18 patients.

Sequencing was performed with immunoSEQ multiplex PCR; in TCRdb, only in-frame clones are kept and a portion is missing. There are about 40,000 clones in the sample; 70% to 90% occur only once, and about 0.46% lies in the top ten. Points on this clone: Its antigen is unknown.

Germline V CDR1 and CDR2: SGHAT, FQDESV (reference sequence). V was pared by 5 bases and J by 3 bases, with 16 bases between. The CDR3 contains 15 residues. The sequencing sample was made of PBMCs. The origin of this receptor is a human donor with T large granular lymphocyte leukemia. Some clones in this sample may be carry-over from other donors' samples. The chain recombines TRBV11-1 with TRBJ1-2, with a tentative D call TRBD1 (6 bases). The DNA for the CDR3 is TGTGCCAGCAGCCCGCAGGCGGGGGCAGACTATGGCTACACCTTC. Protein product: CASSPQAGADYGYTF.